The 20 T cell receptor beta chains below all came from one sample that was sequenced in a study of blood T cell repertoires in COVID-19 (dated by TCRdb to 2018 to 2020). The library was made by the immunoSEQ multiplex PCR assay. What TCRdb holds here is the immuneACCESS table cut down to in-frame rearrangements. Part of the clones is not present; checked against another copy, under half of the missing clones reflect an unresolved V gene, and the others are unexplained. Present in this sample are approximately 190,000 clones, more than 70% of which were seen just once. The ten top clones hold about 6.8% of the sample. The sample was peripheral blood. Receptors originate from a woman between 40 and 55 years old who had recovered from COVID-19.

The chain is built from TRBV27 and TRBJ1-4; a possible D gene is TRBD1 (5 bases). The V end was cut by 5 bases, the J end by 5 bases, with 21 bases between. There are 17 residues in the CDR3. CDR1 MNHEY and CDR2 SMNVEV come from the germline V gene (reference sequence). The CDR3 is CASSPDRDSISNEKLFF. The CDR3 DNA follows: TGTGCCAGCAGTCCCGACCGGGACTCCATTTCCAATGAAAAACTGTTTTTT.

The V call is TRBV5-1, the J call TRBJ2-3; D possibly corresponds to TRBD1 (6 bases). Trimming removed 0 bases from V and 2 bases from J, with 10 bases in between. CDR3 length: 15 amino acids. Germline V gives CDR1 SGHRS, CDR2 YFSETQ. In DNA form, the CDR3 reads TGCGCCAGCAGCTTGGGGACAGTTCCCACAGATACGCAGTATTTT. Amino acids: CASSLGTVPTDTQYF. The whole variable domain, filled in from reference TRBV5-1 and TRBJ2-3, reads KAGVTQTPRYLIKTRGQQVTLSCSPISGHRSVSWYQQTPGQGLQFLFEYFSETQRNKGNFPGRFSGRQFSNSRSEMNVSTLELGDSALYLCASSLGTVPTDTQYFGPGTRLTVL.

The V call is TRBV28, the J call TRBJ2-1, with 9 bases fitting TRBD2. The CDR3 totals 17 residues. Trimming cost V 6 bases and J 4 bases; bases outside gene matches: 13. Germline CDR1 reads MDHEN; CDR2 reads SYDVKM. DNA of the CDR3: TGTGCCAGCAGGCCAGGTCTTGGACTAGCGCAATACAATGAGCAGTTCTTC. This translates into CASRPGLGLAQYNEQFF.

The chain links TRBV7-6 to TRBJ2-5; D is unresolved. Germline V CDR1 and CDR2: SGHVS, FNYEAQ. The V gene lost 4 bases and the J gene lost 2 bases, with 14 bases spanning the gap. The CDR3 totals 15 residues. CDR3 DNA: TGTGCCAGCAGCTCAAAACCACTAATACAAGAGACCCAGTACTTC. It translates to CASSSKPLIQETQYF.

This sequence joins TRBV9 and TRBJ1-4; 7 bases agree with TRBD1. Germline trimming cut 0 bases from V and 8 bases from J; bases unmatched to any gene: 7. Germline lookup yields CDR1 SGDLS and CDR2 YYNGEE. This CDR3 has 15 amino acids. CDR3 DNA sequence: TGTGCCAGCAGCGTAGATGGACAGGCAGGGGAAAAACTGTTTTTT. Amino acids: CASSVDGQAGEKLFF.

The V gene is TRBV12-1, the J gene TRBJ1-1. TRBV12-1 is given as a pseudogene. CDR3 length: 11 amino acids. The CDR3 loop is CASSPDTEAFF. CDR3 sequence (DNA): TGTGCCAGCAGCCCCGACACTGAAGCTTTCTTT.

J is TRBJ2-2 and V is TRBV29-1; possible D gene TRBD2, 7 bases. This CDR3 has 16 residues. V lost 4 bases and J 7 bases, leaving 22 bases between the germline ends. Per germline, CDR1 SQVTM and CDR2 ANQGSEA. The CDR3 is CSVVGGHGTNIGELFF. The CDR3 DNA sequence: TGCAGCGTTGTCGGGGGACACGGGACTAATATCGGGGAGCTGTTTTTT.

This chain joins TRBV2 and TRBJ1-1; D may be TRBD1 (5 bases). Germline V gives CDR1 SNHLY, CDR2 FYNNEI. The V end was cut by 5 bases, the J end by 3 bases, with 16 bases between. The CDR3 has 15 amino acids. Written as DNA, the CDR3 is TGTGCCAGCAGTAAGGGGCCGAACACCGACACTGAAGCTTTCTTT. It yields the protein CASSKGPNTDTEAFF.

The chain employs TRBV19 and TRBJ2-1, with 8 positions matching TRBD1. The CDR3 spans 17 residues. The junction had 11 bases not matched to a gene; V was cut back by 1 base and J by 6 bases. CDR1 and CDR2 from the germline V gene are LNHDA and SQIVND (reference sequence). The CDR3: CASSIGTGFQKFNEQFF. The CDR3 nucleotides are TGTGCCAGTAGTATAGGGACAGGGTTCCAAAAATTCAATGAGCAGTTCTTC.

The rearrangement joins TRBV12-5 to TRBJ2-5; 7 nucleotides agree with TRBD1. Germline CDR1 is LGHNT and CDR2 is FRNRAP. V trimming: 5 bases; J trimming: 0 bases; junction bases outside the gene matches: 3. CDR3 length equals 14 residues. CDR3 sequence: CASGLDRYQETQYF. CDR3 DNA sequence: TGTGCTAGTGGTCTGGACAGGTACCAAGAGACCCAGTACTTC.

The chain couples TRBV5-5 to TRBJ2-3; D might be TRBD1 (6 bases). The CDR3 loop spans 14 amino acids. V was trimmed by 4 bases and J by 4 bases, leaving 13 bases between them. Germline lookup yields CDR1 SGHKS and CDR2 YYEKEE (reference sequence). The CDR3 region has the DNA TGTGCCAGCAGCCGGACAGATGTCTCAGATACGCAGTATTTT. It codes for CASSRTDVSDTQYF.

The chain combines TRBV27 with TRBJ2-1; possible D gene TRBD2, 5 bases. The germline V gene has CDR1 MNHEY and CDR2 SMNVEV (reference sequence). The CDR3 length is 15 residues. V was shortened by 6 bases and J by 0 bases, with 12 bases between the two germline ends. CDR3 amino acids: CASRAGGSSYNEQFF. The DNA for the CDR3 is TGTGCCAGCAGGGCGGGTGGGAGCTCCTACAATGAGCAGTTCTTC.

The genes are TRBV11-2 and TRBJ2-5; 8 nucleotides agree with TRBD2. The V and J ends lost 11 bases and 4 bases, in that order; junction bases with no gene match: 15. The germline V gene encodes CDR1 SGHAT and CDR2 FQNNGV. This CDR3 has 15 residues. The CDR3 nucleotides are TGTGCCGCCAGTGGTAGCGGGATGGGAGGAGAGACCCAGTACTTC. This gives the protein CAASGSGMGGETQYF.

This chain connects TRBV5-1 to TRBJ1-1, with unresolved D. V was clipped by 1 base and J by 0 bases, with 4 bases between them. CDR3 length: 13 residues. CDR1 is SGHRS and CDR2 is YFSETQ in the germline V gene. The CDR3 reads CASSLIMNTEAFF. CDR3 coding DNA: TGCGCCAGCAGCTTGATAATGAACACTGAAGCTTTCTTT.

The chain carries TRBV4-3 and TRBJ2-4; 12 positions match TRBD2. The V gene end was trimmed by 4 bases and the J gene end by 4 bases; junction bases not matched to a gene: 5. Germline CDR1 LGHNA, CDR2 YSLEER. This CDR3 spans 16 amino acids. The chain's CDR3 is CASSRRLAGEKNIQYF. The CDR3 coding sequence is TGCGCCAGCAGCCGTCGACTAGCGGGAGAAAAAAACATTCAGTACTTC.

DNA of the CDR3: TGTGCCAGCAGCCAAGGGACAGGGAGCTATAGCAATCAGCCCCAGCATTTT. It encodes CASSQGTGSYSNQPQHF. The chain has TRBV5-5 and TRBJ1-5; 9 bases fit TRBD1. V was clipped by 4 bases and J by 0 bases; unmatched bases: 8. Germline-derived CDR1 and CDR2 are SGHKS and YYEKEE (reference sequence). The CDR3 runs to 17 residues. The variable domain in full, with the rest retrieved from reference TRBV5-5 and TRBJ1-5, is DAGVTQSPTHLIKTRGQQVTLRCSPISGHKSVSWYQQVLGQGPQFIFQYYEKEERGRGNFPDRFSARQFPNYSSELNVNALLLGDSALYLCASSQGTGSYSNQPQHFGDGTRLSIL.

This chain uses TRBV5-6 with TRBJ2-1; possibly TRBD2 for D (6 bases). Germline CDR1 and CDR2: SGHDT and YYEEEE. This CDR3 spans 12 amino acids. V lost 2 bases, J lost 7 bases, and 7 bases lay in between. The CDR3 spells CASSFRGNEQFF. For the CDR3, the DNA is TGTGCCAGCAGCTTCCGGGGGAATGAGCAGTTCTTC.

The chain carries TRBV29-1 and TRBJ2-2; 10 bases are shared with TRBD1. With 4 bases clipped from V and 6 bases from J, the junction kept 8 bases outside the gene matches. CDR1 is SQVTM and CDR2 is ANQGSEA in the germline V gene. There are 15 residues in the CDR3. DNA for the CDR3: TGCAGCGTTGGTAGGGGGACAGGGGACGCCGGGGAGCTGTTTTTT. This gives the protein CSVGRGTGDAGELFF.

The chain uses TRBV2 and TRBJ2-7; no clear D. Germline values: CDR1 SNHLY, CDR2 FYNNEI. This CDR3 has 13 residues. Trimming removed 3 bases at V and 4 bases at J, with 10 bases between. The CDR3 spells CASSDAILYEQYF. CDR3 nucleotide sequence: TGTGCCAGCAGTGACGCCATTCTATACGAGCAGTACTTC.

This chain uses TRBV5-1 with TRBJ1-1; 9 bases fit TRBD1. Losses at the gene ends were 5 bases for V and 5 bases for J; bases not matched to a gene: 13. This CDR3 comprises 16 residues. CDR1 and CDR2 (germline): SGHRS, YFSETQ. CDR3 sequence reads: CASRPGQGNLITEAFF. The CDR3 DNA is TGCGCCAGCAGGCCGGGACAGGGCAATTTGATTACTGAAGCTTTCTTT.